One sample yielded the 13 T cell receptor beta chains listed below, sequenced in a study of control samples from healthy donors and cancer patients. Some clones are missing from TCRdb's copy, which holds only in-frame ones; the method was immunoSEQ multiplex PCR. The sample yields some 11,000 clones, approximately 93% seen once. The sequenced sample was PBMCs. These receptors originate from a man in his 70s with head and neck cancer.

The gene calls are TRBV28 and TRBJ2-5; either TRBD1 or TRBD2 may fit D (5 bases each). Germline values: CDR1 MDHEN, CDR2 SYDVKM. The CDR3 length is 11 residues. V dropped 4 bases and J dropped 9 bases, with 9 bases sitting between them. The chain's CDR3 is CASSSMGPQYF. CDR3 in DNA: TGTGCCAGCAGTTCCATGGGACCCCAGTACTTC.

The chain uses TRBV5-1 and TRBJ2-2; no firm D call. The CDR3 has 16 amino acids. V was clipped by 4 bases and J by 0 bases, with 13 bases between them. Germline CDR1 reads SGHRS; CDR2 reads YFSETQ. The CDR3 loop is CASSTVAGTNTGELFF. CDR3 DNA: TGCGCCAGCAGCACAGTGGCAGGAACGAACACCGGGGAGCTGTTTTTT.

This chain connects TRBV11-3 to TRBJ2-1; 12 bases line up with TRBD2. CDR3 size: 15 residues. Trimming took 5 bases from V and 7 from J; bases not matched to a gene: 6. Germline V gene lookup returns CDR1 SGHNT and CDR2 YENEEA. The chain's CDR3 is CASSPRTSGVNEQFF. The CDR3, as DNA: TGTGCCAGCAGCCCCCGGACTAGCGGGGTAAATGAGCAGTTCTTC.

V gene TRBV19 combines with J gene TRBJ1-6, with a possible D match to TRBD1 (5 bases). Germline values: CDR1 LNHDA, CDR2 SQIVND (reference sequence). Trimming took 5 bases from V and 13 from J, leaving 12 bases between them. The CDR3 loop spans 12 amino acids. As DNA, the CDR3 is TGTGCCAGTAGTGGGGCGCTGGGGCCCCTCCACTTT. It specifies CASSGALGPLHF.

This clone has a single count. The rearrangement uses TRBV6-5 and TRBJ2-2; 10 bases map to TRBD1. Trimming removed 6 bases from V and 4 bases from J; junction bases left unmatched: 5. CDR3 length equals 15 residues. CDR1 is MNHEY and CDR2 is SVGAGI in the germline V gene. CDR3 coding DNA: TGTGCCAGCAGACGAGGGACAGGGGTCACCGGGGAGCTGTTTTTT. Its protein is CASRRGTGVTGELFF.

The chain recombines TRBV7-3 with TRBJ2-3; 10 bases map to TRBD1. CDR3 length: 15 amino acids. The junction had 4 bases not matched to a gene; V was cut back by 5 bases and J by 2 bases. CDR1 is SGHTA, CDR2 FQGTGA, per germline. The DNA of the CDR3 is TGTGCCAGCAGCCGGGACAGGGGCTACACAGATACGCAGTATTTT. Protein sequence: CASSRDRGYTDTQYF.

The chain carries TRBV4-2 and TRBJ2-2, with D possibly being TRBD2 (5 bases). The germline gives CDR1 LGHNA, CDR2 YNFKEQ. Trimming stripped 1 base from V and 4 bases from J, with 16 bases between. CDR3 size: 17 residues. The CDR3 DNA reads as TGTGCCAGCAGCCAAGGTGGTGCGGGCCTACTCACCGGGGAGCTGTTTTTT. Residues: CASSQGGAGLLTGELFF.

V gene TRBV14 combines with J gene TRBJ2-7; 11 nucleotides align to TRBD2. This CDR3 comprises 17 residues. From germline, CDR1 is SGHDN and CDR2 FVKESK. With V trimmed by 0 bases and J by 4 bases, 8 bases remained unmatched. As DNA, the CDR3 is TGTGCCAGCAGCCAAGATGCAATTAGCGGGAGGGCGTACGAGCAGTACTTC. It is translated as CASSQDAISGRAYEQYF.

V usage is TRBV27 and J usage is TRBJ1-6, with no clear D. Germline V lookup: CDR1 MNHEY, CDR2 SMNVEV (reference sequence). The CDR3 covers 15 residues. V lost 0 bases, J lost 7 bases, and 10 bases lay in between. This CDR3 reads CASSLSGLVNSPLHF. CDR3 nucleotide sequence: TGTGCCAGCAGTTTATCCGGACTGGTAAATTCACCCCTCCACTTT.

This rearrangement joins TRBV5-4 to TRBJ2-3, with 10 bases identical to TRBD1. CDR3 size: 16 residues. CDR1 and CDR2 from the germline V gene are SGHNT and YYREEE (reference sequence). The trim removed 4 bases at V and 1 base at J, leaving 6 bases unmatched. The CDR3 spells CASSPRGTGGTDTQYF. Here the CDR3 DNA reads TGTGCCAGCAGCCCCCGGGGGACAGGGGGCACAGATACGCAGTATTTT.

This chain joins TRBV6-5 and TRBJ2-7; D remains unclear. The V and J ends lost 4 bases and 6 bases respectively, with 7 bases between them. The germline CDR1 and CDR2 sequences are MNHEY and SVGAGI. The CDR3 covers 11 residues. This CDR3 reads CASSSNREQYF. CDR3 DNA: TGTGCCAGCAGTTCGAACCGCGAGCAGTACTTC.

This chain joins TRBV6-1 and TRBJ1-2; unclear D gene. V was pared by 1 base and J by 2 bases, with 5 bases between. CDR3 length: 13 amino acids. CDR1 and CDR2 (germline): MNHNS, SASEGT. DNA for the CDR3: TGTGCCAGCAGTGAAGGCACAAACTATGGCTACACCTTC. Translating it yields CASSEGTNYGYTF.

In regard to this clone: Mismatch with germline at one junction end may stem from a read error. The chain links TRBV7-2 to TRBJ2-7; 9 bases fit TRBD2. Germline V gene lookup returns CDR1 SGHTA and CDR2 FQGNSA. The CDR3 runs 14 residues. This CDR3 is CASSIAGDVYEQYF. The CDR3 DNA reads as TGTGCCAGCAGCATAGCGGGAGATGTTTACGAGCAGTACTTC.